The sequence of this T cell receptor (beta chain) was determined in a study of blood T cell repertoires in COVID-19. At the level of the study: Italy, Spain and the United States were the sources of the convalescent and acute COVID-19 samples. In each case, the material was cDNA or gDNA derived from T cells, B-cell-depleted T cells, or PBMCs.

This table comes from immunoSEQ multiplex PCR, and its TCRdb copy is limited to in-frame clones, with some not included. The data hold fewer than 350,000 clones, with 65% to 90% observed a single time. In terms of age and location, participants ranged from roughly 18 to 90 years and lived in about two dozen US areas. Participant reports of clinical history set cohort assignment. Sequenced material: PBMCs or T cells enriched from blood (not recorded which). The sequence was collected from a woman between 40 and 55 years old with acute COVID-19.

The DNA for the CDR3 is TGTGCCATCAGTGAGTCGGCCGGGGCGGGGGAGACCCAGTACTTC. Residues: CAISESAGAGETQYF. This rearrangement joins TRBV10-3 to TRBJ2-5, with a possible D match to TRBD2 (6 bases). This CDR3 has 15 residues. Germline V CDR1 and CDR2: ENHRY, SYGVKD. V was pared by 0 bases and J by 5 bases, with 13 bases between.